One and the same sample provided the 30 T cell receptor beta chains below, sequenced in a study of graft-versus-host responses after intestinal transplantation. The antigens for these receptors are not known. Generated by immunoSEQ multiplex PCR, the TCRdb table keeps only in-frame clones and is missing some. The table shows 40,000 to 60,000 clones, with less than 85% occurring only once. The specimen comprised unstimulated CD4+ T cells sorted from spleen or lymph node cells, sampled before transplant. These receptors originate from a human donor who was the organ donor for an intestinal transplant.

CDR3 amino acids: CASSTTSGASYNEQFF. In DNA form, the CDR3 reads TGTGCCTCATCCACTACTAGCGGGGCCTCCTACAATGAGCAGTTCTTC. The chain has TRBV10-3 and TRBJ2-1, with 10 bases matching TRBD2. The CDR3 contains 16 residues. After removal of 11 bases from V and 0 bases from J, the junction contained 10 bases not matched to a gene. Germline assignment: CDR1 ENHRY and CDR2 SYGVKD.

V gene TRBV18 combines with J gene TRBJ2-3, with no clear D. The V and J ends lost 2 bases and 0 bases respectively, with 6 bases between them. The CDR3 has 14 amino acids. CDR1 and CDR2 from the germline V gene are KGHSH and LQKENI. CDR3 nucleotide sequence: TGTGCCAGCTCACCAACCCCTAGCACAGATACGCAGTATTTT. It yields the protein CASSPTPSTDTQYF.

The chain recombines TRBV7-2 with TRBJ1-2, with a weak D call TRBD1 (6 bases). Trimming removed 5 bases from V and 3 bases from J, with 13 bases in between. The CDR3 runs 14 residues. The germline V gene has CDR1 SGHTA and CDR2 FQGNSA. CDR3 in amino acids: CASSPLTGYYGYTF. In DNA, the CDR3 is TGTGCCAGCAGCCCGCTGACAGGCTACTATGGCTACACCTTC.

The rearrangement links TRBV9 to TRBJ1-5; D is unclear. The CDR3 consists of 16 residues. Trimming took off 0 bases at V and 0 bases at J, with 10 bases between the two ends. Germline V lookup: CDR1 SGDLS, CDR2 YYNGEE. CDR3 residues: CASSVEGSHSNQPQHF. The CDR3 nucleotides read TGTGCCAGCAGCGTAGAAGGCAGCCATAGCAATCAGCCCCAGCATTTT.

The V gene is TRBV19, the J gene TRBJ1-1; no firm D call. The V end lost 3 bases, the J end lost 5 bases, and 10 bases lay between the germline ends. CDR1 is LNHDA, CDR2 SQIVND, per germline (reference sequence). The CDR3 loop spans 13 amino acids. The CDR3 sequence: CASSMVVRTEAFF. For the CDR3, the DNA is TGTGCCAGTAGTATGGTGGTTCGGACTGAAGCTTTCTTT.

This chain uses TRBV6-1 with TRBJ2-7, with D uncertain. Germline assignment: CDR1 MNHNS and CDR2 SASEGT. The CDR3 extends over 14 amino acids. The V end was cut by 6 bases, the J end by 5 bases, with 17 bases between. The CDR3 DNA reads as TGTGCCAGCAGACTACCTTACCCAAGCCACGAGCAGTACTTC. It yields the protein CASRLPYPSHEQYF.

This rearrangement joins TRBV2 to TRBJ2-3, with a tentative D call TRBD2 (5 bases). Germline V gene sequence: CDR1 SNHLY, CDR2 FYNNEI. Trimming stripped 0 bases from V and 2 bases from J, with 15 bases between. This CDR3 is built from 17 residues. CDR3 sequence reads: CASSEALGRRDTDTQYF. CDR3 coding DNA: TGTGCCAGCAGTGAAGCGCTTGGGAGAAGGGACACAGATACGCAGTATTTT.

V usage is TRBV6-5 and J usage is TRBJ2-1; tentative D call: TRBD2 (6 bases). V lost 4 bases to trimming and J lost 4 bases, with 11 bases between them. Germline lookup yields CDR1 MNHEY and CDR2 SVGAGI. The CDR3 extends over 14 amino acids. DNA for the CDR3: TGTGCCAGCAGTTCGCGGGGTCTATACAATGAGCAGTTCTTC. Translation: CASSSRGLYNEQFF.

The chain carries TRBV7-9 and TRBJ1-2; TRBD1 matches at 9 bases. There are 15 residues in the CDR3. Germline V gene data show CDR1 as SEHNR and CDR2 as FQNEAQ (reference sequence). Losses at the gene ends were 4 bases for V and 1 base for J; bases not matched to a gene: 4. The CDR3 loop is CASSSGQGFNYGYTF. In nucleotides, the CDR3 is TGTGCCAGCAGCTCAGGACAGGGGTTTAACTATGGCTACACCTTC.

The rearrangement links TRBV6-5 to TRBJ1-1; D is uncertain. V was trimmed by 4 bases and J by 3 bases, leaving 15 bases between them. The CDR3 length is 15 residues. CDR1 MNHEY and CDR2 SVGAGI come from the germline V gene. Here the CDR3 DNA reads TGTGCCAGCAGTTTCCTTGCACGTTGGGACACTGAAGCTTTCTTT. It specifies CASSFLARWDTEAFF.

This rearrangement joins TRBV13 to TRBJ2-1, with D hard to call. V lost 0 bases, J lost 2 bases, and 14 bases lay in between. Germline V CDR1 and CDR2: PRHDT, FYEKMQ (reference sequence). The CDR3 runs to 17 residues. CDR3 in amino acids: CASSLGFGSRTYNEQFF. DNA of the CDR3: TGTGCCAGCAGCTTAGGCTTCGGTAGCCGAACCTACAATGAGCAGTTCTTC.

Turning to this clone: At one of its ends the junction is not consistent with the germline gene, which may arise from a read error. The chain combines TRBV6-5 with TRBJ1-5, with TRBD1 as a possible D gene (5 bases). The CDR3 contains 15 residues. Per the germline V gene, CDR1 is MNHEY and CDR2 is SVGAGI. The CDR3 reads CASSYSWQGNRPQHF. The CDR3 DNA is TGTGCCAGCAGTTACTCGTGGCAGGGCAATCGGCCCCAGCATTTT.

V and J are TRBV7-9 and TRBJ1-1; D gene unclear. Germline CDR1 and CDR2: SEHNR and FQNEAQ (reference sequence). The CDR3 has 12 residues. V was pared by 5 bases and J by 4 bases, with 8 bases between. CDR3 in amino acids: CASSPGSTEAFF. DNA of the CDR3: TGTGCCAGCAGCCCCGGATCCACTGAAGCTTTCTTT.

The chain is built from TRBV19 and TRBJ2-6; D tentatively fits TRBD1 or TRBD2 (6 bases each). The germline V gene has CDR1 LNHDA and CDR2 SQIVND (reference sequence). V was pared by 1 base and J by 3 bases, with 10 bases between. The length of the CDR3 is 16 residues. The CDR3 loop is CASSIAGAGGANVLTF. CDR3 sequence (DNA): TGTGCCAGTAGTATAGCGGGGGCTGGTGGGGCCAACGTCCTGACTTTC.

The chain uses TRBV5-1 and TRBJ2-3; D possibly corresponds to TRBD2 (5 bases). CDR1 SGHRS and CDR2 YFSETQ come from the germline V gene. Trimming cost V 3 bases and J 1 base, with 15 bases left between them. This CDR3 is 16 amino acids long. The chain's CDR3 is CASSWFQTRGTDTQYF. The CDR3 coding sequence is TGCGCCAGCAGCTGGTTTCAAACTAGAGGCACAGATACGCAGTATTTT.

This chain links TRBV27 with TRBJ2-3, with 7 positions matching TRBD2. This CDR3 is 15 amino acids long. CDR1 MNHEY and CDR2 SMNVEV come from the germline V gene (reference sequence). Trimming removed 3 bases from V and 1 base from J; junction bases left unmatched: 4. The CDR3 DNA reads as TGTGCCAGCAGTTTGGGCCGGGGGGGCACAGATACGCAGTATTTT. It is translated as CASSLGRGGTDTQYF.

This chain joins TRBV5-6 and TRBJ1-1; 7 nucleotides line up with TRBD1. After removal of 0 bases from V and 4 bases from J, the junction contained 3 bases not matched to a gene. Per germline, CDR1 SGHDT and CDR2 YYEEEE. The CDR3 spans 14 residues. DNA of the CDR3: TGTGCCAGCAGCTTGGCGGGACAGCCCACTGAAGCTTTCTTT. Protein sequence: CASSLAGQPTEAFF.

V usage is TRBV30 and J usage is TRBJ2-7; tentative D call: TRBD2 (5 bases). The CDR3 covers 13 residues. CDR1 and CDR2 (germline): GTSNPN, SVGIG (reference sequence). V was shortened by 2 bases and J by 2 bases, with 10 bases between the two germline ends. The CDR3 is CAWSPQLAYEQYF. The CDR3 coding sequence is TGTGCCTGGAGTCCACAACTAGCCTACGAGCAGTACTTC.

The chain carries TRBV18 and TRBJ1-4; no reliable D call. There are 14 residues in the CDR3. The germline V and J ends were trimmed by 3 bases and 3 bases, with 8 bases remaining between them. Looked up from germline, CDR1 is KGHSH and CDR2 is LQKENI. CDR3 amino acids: CASSPPRSNEKLFF. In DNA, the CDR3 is TGTGCCAGCTCACCGCCCCGGTCTAATGAAAAACTGTTTTTT.

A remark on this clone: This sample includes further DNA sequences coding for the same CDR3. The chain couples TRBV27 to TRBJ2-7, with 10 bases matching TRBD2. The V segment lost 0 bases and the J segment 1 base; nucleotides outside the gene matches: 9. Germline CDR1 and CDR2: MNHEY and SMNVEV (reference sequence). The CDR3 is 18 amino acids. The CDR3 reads CASSLSASGSWGSYEQYF. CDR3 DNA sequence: TGTGCCAGCAGTTTATCGGCTAGCGGGAGTTGGGGTTCCTACGAGCAGTACTTC.

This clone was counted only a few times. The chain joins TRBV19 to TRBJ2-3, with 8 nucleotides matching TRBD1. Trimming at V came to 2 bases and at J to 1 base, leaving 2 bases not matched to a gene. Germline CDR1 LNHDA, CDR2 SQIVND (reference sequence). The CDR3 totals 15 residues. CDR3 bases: TGTGCCAGTAGTATAAGGACAGGGCGCACAGATACGCAGTATTTT. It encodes CASSIRTGRTDTQYF.

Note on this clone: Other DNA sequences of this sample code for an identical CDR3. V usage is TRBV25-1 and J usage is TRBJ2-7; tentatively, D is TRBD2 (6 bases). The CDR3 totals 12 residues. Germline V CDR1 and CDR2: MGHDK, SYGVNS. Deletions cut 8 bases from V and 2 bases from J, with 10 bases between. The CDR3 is CASSRGTYEQYF. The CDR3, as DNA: TGTGCCAGCTCACGGGGGACCTACGAGCAGTACTTC.

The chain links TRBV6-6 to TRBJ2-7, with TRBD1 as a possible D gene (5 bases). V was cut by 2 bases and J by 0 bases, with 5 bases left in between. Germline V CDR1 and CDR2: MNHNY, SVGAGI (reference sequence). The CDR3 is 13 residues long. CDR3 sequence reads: CASSYGASYEQYF. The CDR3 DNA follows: TGTGCCAGCAGTTACGGGGCCTCCTACGAGCAGTACTTC.

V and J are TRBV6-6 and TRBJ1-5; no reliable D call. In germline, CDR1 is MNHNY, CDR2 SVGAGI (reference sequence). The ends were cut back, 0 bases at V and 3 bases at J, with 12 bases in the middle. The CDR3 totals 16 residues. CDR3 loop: CASSYSLGGLNQPQHF. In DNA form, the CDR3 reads TGTGCCAGCAGTTACTCCCTCGGAGGTCTCAATCAGCCCCAGCATTTT.

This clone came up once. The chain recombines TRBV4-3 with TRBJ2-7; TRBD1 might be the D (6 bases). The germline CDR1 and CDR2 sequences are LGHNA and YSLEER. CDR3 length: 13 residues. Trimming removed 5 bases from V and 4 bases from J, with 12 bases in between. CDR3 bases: TGCGCCAGCAGCGATAATACAGGGTACGAGCAGTACTTC. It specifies CASSDNTGYEQYF.

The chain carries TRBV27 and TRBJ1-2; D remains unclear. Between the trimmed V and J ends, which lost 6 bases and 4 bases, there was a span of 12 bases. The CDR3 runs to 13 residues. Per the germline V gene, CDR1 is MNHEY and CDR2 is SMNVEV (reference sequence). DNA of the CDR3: TGTGCCAGCAGGAAAGGGATATTCTATGGCTACACCTTC. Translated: CASRKGIFYGYTF.

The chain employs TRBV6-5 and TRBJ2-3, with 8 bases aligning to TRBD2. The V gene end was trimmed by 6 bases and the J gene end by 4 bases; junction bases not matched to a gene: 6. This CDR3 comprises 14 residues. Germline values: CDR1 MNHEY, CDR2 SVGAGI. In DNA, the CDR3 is TGTGCCAGCAGCCCCTCGGGAGGGGCAGATACGCAGTATTTT. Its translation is CASSPSGGADTQYF.

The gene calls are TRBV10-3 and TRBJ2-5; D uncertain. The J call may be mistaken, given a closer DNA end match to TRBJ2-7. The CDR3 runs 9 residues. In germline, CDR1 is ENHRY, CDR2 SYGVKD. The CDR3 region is CAPPGEQYF. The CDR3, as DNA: TGTGCCCCCCCCGGCGAGCAGTACTTC.

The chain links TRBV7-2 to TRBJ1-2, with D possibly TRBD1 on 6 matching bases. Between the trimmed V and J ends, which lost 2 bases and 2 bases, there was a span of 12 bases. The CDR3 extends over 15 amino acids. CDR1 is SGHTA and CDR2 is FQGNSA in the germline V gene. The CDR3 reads CASSLKAGENYGYTF. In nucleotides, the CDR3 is TGTGCCAGCAGCTTAAAGGCAGGGGAGAACTATGGCTACACCTTC.

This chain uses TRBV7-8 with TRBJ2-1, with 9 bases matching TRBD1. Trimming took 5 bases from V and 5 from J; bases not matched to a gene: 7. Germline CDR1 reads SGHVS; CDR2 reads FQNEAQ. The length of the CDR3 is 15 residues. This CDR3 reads CASSDTGTGNNEQFF. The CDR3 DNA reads TGTGCCAGCAGCGATACCGGGACAGGGAACAATGAGCAGTTCTTC.